This passage covers 6 T cell receptor beta chains from one sample sequenced in a study of low-dose radiotherapy and immunotherapy resistance in tumors (dated by TCRdb to between 2022 and 2023). The sample's time point label, decoded: after trial treatment. The treatment or condition label, read with the paper, signifies: LDRT plus nivolumab, ipilimumab, low-dose cyclophosphamide and aspirin (RACIN trial). The reads were generated on an Illumina HiSeq 2500. Superscript III and a set of TRAV- and TRBV-specific primers were used to synthesize first-strand cDNA, so that both TCRalpha and TCRbeta chains were covered. A roughly 19-cycle PCR with Phusion amplified the TCRs, pairing a constant-region primer with the adapter that was attached to the V primers. Using fastp at Q25 and MiXCR, TCRdb reprocessed the public reads and kept productive beta chains. Rows are unified per CDR3 protein, each entry keeping the most common DNA and genes. In all, the sample holds some 100,000 distinct CDR3 sequences, and around 20% of those were seen once. The top ten constitute about 4% of the sample.

The source material was PBMCs, sampled after low-dose radiotherapy plus immunotherapy. These TCRs come from a male donor with prostate cancer.

This clonotype occurred many times. This chain links TRBV30 with TRBJ1-2; D is uncertain. Germline V lookup: CDR1 GTSNPN, CDR2 SVGIG (reference sequence). V was shortened by 0 bases and J by 8 bases, with 19 bases between the two germline ends. CDR3 length equals 15 residues. Here the CDR3 reads CAWSVLASLGPGYTF. CDR3 bases: TGTGCCTGGAGTGTACTTGCCAGCCTTGGGCCGGGCTACACCTTC. Full variable domain (outside the CDR3, taken from reference TRBV30 and TRBJ1-2): SQTIHQWPATLVQPVGSPLSLECTVEGTSNPNLYWYRQAAGRGLQLLFYSVGIGQISSEVPQNLSASRPQDRQFILSSKKLLLSDSGFYLCAWSVLASLGPGYTFGSGTRLTVV.

Notes on this clonotype: Compared with germline, one end of the junction differs, possibly owing to a read error. The chain joins TRBV5-3 to TRBJ1-3; TRBD1 might be the D (6 bases). TRBV5-3 is classed as an ORF, of uncertain function. The CDR3 runs to 14 residues. The CDR3 loop reads CASRPTGTGNTIYF. The CDR3 DNA reads as TGCGCCAGCAGGCCTACAGGGACTGGAAACACCATATATTTT.

The genes are TRBV27 and TRBJ2-5; TRBD2 matches 7 bases. Germline loops: CDR1 MNHEY, CDR2 SMNVEV (reference sequence). With 8 bases clipped from V and 4 bases from J, the junction kept 4 bases outside the gene matches. The CDR3 has 12 amino acids. Written as DNA, the CDR3 is TGTGCCAGCGGGGGGAGGGGAGAGACCCAGTACTTC. This gives the protein CASGGRGETQYF.

The table lists this clonotype with many counts. The chain uses TRBV7-9 and TRBJ1-4, with 11 positions matching TRBD1. This CDR3 has 16 amino acids. Germline CDR1 SEHNR, CDR2 FQNEAQ (reference sequence). V was pared by 6 bases and J by 7 bases, with 10 bases of the junction left unmatched. This chain's CDR3 is CASRRLIGTGGEKLFF. The CDR3 nucleotides read TGTGCCAGCAGAAGACTGATCGGGACAGGGGGTGAAAAACTGTTTTTT.

This clonotype was counted at least ten times. CDR3 loop: CASSPHGNQETQYF. CDR3 DNA sequence: TGTGCCAGCAGCCCACATGGCAACCAAGAGACCCAGTACTTC. The rearrangement joins TRBV12-3 or TRBV12-4 to TRBJ2-5; no firm D call. Deletions cut 6 bases from V and 0 bases from J, with 11 bases between. The CDR3 consists of 14 residues.

This clonotype was recorded many times. V usage is TRBV5-1 and J usage is TRBJ1-2; possible D gene TRBD1, 5 bases. V was clipped by 4 bases and J by 2 bases, with 6 bases between them. In germline, CDR1 is SGHRS, CDR2 YFSETQ. This CDR3 is built from 12 residues. CDR3 amino acids: CASSGGNYGYTF. The DNA for the CDR3 is TGCGCCAGCAGCGGGGGGAACTATGGCTACACCTTC.